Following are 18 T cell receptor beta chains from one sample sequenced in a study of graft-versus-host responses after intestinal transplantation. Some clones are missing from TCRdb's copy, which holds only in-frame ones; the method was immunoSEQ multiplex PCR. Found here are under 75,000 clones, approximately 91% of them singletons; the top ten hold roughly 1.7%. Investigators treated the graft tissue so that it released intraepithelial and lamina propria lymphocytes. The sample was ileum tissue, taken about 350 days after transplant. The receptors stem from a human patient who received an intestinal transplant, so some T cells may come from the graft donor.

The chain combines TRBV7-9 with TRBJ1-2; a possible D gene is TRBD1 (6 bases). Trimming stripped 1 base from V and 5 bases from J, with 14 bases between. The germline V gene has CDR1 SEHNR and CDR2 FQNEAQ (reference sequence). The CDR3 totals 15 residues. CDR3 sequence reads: CASSLVLDSPYGYTF. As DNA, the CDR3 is TGTGCCAGCAGCTTAGTATTGGACAGCCCATATGGCTACACCTTC.

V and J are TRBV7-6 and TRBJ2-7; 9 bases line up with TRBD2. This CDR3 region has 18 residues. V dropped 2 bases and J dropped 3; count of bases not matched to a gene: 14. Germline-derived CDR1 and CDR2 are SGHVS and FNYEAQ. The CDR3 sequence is CASSLRDVGASGNYEQYF. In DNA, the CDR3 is TGTGCCAGCAGCTTAAGGGACGTGGGGGCTAGCGGGAACTACGAGCAGTACTTC. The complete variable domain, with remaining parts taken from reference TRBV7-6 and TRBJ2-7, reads GAGVSQSPRYKVTKRGQDVALRCDPISGHVSLYWYRQALGQGPEFLTYFNYEAQQDKSGLPNDRFSAERPEGSISTLTIQRTEQRDSAMYRCASSLRDVGASGNYEQYFGPGTRLTVT.

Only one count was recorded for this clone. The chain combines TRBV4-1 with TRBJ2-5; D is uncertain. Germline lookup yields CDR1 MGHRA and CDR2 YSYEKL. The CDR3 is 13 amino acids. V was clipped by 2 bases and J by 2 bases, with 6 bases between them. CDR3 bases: TGCGCCAGCAGCCAATGGGCGCAAGAGACCCAGTACTTC. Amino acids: CASSQWAQETQYF.

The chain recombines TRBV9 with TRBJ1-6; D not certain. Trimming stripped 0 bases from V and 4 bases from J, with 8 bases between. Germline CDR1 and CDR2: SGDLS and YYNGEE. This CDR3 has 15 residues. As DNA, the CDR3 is TGTGCCAGCAGCGTAGACAGTTATTATAATTCACCCCTCCACTTT. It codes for CASSVDSYYNSPLHF.

CDR3 DNA sequence: TGCAGCGTCAATCGGGGCACCGGGGAGCTGTTTTTT. Its protein is CSVNRGTGELFF. V is TRBV29-1 and J is TRBJ2-2; D is perhaps TRBD2 (5 bases). CDR1 and CDR2 from the germline V gene are SQVTM and ANQGSEA. The CDR3 runs to 12 residues. V shed 6 bases and J shed 4 bases, with 9 bases lying between them.

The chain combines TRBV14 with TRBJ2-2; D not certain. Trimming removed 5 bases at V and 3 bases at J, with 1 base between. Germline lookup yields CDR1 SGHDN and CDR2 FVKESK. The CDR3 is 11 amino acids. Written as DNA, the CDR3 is TGTGCCAGCAGCGACACCGGGGAGCTGTTTTTT. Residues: CASSDTGELFF.

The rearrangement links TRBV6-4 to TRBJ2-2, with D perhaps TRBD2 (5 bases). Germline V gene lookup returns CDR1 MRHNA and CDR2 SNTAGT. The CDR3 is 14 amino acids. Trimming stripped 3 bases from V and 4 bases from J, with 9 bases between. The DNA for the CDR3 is TGTGCCAGCAGTGAAGGACTCCTCACCGGGGAGCTGTTTTTT. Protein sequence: CASSEGLLTGELFF.

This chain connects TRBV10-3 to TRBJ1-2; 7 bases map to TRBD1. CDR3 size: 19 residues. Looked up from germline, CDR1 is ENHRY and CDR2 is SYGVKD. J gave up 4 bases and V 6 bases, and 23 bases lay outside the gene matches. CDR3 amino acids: CAIRGRQGLRGETGYGYTF. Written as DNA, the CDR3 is TGTGCCATCAGGGGAAGACAGGGACTTCGAGGAGAGACTGGCTATGGCTACACCTTC.

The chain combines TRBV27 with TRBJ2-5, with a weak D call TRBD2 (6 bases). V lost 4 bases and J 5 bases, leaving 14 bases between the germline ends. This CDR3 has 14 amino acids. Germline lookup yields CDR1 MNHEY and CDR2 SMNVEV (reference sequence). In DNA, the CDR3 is TGTGCCAGCAGTTCGACTAGAAAGTTTGAGACCCAGTACTTC. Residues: CASSSTRKFETQYF.

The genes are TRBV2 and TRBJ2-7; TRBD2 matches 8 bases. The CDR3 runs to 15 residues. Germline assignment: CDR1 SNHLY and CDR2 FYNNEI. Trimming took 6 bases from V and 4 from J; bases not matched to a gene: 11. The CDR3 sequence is CASRMSGGMTYEQYF. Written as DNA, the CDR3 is TGTGCCAGCAGGATGAGCGGGGGAATGACGTACGAGCAGTACTTC.

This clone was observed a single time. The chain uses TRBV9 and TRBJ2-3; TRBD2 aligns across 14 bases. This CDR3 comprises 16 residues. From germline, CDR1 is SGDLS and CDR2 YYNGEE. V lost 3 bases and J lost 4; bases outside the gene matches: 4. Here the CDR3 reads CASSATSGGGADTQYF. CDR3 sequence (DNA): TGTGCCAGCAGCGCGACTAGCGGGGGGGGAGCAGATACGCAGTATTTT. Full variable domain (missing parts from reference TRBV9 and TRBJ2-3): DSGVTQTPKHLITATGQRVTLRCSPRSGDLSVYWYQQSLDQGLQFLIQYYNGEERAKGNILERFSAQQFPDLHSELNLSSLELGDSALYFCASSATSGGGADTQYFGPGTRLTVL.

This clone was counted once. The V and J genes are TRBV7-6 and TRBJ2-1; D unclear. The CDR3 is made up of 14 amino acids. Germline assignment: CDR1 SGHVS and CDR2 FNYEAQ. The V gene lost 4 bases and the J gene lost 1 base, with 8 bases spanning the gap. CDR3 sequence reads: CASSSLLSYNEQFF. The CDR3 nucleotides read TGTGCCAGCAGCTCCCTACTTTCCTACAATGAGCAGTTCTTC.

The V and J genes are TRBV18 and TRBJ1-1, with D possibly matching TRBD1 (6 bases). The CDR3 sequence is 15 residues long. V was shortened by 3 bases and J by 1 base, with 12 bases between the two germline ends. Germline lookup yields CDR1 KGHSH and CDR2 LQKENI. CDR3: CASSPSGHRNTEAFF. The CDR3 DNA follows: TGTGCCAGCTCACCTTCGGGACACCGGAACACTGAAGCTTTCTTT.

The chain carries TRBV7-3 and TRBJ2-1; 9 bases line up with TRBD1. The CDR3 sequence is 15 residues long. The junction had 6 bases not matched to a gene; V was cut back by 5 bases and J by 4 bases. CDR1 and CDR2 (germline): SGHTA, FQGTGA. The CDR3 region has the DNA TGTGCCAGCAGCCCAGCGGGACAGGGATACAATGAGCAGTTCTTC. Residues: CASSPAGQGYNEQFF.

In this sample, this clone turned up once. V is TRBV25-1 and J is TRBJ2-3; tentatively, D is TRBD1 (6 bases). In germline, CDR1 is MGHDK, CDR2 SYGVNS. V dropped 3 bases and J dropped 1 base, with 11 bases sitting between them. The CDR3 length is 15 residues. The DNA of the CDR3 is TGTGCCAGCAGTGAGTGGGCAGGGGGCACAGATACGCAGTATTTT. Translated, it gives CASSEWAGGTDTQYF. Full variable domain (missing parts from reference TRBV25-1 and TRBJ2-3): EADIYQTPRYLVIGTGKKITLECSQTMGHDKMYWYQQDPGMELHLIHYSYGVNSTEKGDLSSESTVSRIRTEHFPLTLESARPSHTSQYLCASSEWAGGTDTQYFGPGTRLTVL.

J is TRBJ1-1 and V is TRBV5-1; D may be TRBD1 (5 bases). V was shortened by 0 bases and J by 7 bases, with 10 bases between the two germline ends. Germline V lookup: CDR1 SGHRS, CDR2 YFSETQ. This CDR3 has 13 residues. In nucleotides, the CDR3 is TGCGCCAGCAGCTTGGTCTCGGACATTGAAGCTTTCTTT. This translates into CASSLVSDIEAFF. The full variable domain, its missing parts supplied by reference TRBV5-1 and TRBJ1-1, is KAGVTQTPRYLIKTRGQQVTLSCSPISGHRSVSWYQQTPGQGLQFLFEYFSETQRNKGNFPGRFSGRQFSNSRSEMNVSTLELGDSALYLCASSLVSDIEAFFGQGTRLTVV.

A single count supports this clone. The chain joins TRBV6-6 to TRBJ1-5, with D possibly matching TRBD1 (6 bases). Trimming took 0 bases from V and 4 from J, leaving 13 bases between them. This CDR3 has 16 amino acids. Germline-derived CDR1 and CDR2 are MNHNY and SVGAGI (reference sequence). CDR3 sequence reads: CASSYSGQGPNQPQHF. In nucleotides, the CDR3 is TGTGCCAGCAGTTACTCCGGGCAGGGGCCTAATCAGCCCCAGCATTTT.

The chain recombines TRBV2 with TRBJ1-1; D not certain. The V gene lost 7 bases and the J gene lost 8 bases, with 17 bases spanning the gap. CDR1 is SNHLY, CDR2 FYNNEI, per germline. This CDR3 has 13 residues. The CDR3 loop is CASNLGPPQEAFF. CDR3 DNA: TGTGCCAGCAACTTAGGTCCCCCACAAGAAGCTTTCTTT. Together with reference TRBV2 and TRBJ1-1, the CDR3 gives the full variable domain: EPEVTQTPSHQVTQMGQEVILRCVPISNHLYFYWYRQILGQKVEFLVSFYNNEISEKSEIFDDQFSVERPDGSNFTLKIRSTKLEDSAMYFCASNLGPPQEAFFGQGTRLTVV.